This TCR beta chain was captured in a study of beta chain features in type 1 diabetes. Study context: Age and gender were similar between patients and healthy donors, as were cell yields.

Details on this clone: What it binds is not known.

TCRB transcripts that were expressed got sequenced, as all of the isolated RNA had been reverse transcribed. Method: immunoSEQ multiplex PCR; TCRdb's copy keeps in-frame clones and lacks some. The sample holds more than 300,000 clones, 9.6% seen once. Germline V CDR1 and CDR2: MGHRA, YSYEKL. The CDR3 covers 16 residues. V shed 1 base, J shed 4 bases, and the junction held 7 bases outside the gene matches. Study results and caveats: Moderately but significantly shorter TCRB CDR3s were found in Type 1 diabetes patients in all four CD4+ subsets.

Sequencing was done on a sample of central memory CD4+ T cells from blood. This clonotype was sampled from a man under 40 with type 1 diabetes. The J gene is TRBJ1-5, the V gene TRBV4-1, with 7 positions matching TRBD1. The CDR3 DNA sequence: TGCGCCAGCAGCCAAGCCCAAAACAGGGGTAATCAGCCCCAGCATTTT. This sequence encodes CASSQAQNRGNQPQHF.